These T cell receptor beta chains were read from a single sample in a study of PD-L1 blockade in urothelial cancer. Generated by immunoSEQ multiplex PCR, the TCRdb table keeps only in-frame clones and is missing some. The sample includes roughly 67,000 clones, around 88% of them seen just once. This specimen consisted of PBMCs, obtained around atezolizumab (anti-PD-L1) treatment. All receptors derive from a man aged 55 to 70 with urothelial cancer. The CDR3 runs from the conserved cysteine through the conserved F or W. A D gene is named only where the DNA matches it firmly. The size entry is marked missing in some rows and otherwise reads once, few, many or a size class.

size	J	D	V	CDR3	DNA
.	TRBJ1-4	.	TRBV11-2	CASSPTPTNEKLFF	TGTGCCAGCAGCCCCACTCCAACTAATGAAAAACTGTTTTTT
.	TRBJ2-3	TRBD2	TRBV10-2	CASSESAGGAEDTQYF	TGCGCCAGCAGTGAGTCAGCGGGGGGCGCGGAAGATACGCAGTATTTT
.	TRBJ1-2	.	TRBV5-5	CASSLDYYGYTF	TGTGCCAGCAGCCTAGACTACTATGGCTACACCTTC
.	TRBJ1-6	.	TRBV5-6	CASSLVNEEKPLHF	TGTGCCAGCAGCTTGGTGAATGAGGAGAAACCCCTCCACTTT
.	TRBJ2-7	TRBD2	TRBV12-5	CASGMTSGGYEQYF	TGTGCTAGTGGAATGACTAGCGGGGGATACGAGCAGTACTTC
.	TRBJ2-5	.	TRBV9	CASSVGQIQETQYF	TGTGCCAGCAGCGTAGGTCAGATCCAAGAGACCCAGTACTTC
.	TRBJ1-1	TRBD1	TRBV5-6	CASSPDRAYMNTEAFF	TGTGCCAGCAGCCCAGACAGGGCCTATATGAACACTGAAGCTTTCTTT
.	TRBJ2-1	TRBD1	TRBV27	CASSSDRLSNEQFF	TGTGCCAGCAGTTCGGACAGGCTTTCCAATGAGCAGTTCTTC
.	TRBJ2-5	.	TRBV5-1	CASASTGAQETQYF	TGCGCCAGCGCCTCGACAGGCGCACAAGAGACCCAGTACTTC
.	TRBJ2-1	.	TRBV15	CATSRDPSGYNEQFF	TGTGCCACCAGCAGAGATCCGTCAGGCTACAATGAGCAGTTCTTC
.	TRBJ2-3	TRBD2	TRBV4-3	CASSLTLAGGTDTQYF	TGCGCCAGCAGCCTGACACTAGCGGGGGGCACAGATACGCAGTATTTT
.	TRBJ1-1	.	TRBV27	CASSLFGLRVGSDTEAFF	TGTGCCAGCAGTTTATTCGGTCTTCGTGTCGGTAGTGATACTGAAGCTTTCTTT
few	TRBJ2-3	TRBD1	TRBV6-6	CASSRQGNTDTQYF	TGTGCCAGCAGTCGACAGGGGAACACAGATACGCAGTATTTT
once	TRBJ2-5	TRBD2	TRBV9	CASSALAGGFETQYF	TGTGCCAGCAGCGCTTTAGCGGGGGGGTTCGAGACCCAGTACTTC
.	TRBJ2-7	TRBD2	TRBV5-4	CASSLRGGNEQYF	TGTGCCAGCAGCTTGCGGGGGGGCAACGAGCAGTACTTC
.	TRBJ2-3	TRBD2	TRBV19	CASSRLAGGVDTQYF	TGTGCCAGTAGTAGACTAGCGGGGGGGGTAGATACGCAGTATTTT
.	TRBJ2-2	.	TRBV4-3	CASSFHFESLVNTGELFF	TGCGCCAGCAGCTTTCACTTTGAGTCCCTCGTGAACACCGGGGAGCTGTTTTTT
few	TRBJ2-2	TRBD2	TRBV5-8	CASSGGLVWSGELFF	TGTGCCAGCAGCGGGGGACTAGTGTGGTCCGGGGAGCTGTTTTTT
.	TRBJ2-1	TRBD1	TRBV5-1	CASSSRTGGGNEQFF	TGCGCCAGCAGCTCCAGGACAGGGGGGGGGAATGAGCAGTTCTTC
.	TRBJ2-2	.	TRBV11-3	CASSLDQDTGELFF	TGTGCCAGCAGCTTAGATCAGGACACCGGGGAGCTGTTTTTT
.	TRBJ1-4	.	TRBV29-1	CSVVSTTNEKLFF	TGCAGCGTTGTTTCAACAACTAATGAAAAACTGTTTTTT
.	TRBJ2-7	TRBD1	TRBV5-6	CASSWTGLPYEQYF	TGTGCCAGCAGCTGGACAGGGCTACCCTACGAGCAGTACTTC
.	TRBJ2-7	TRBD2	TRBV5-1	CASSRGGPNSYEQYF	TGCGCCAGCAGCCGGGGGGGCCCAAATTCCTACGAGCAGTACTTC
.	TRBJ1-1	.	TRBV5-6	CASELNLKSEAFF	TGTGCCAGCGAATTGAACTTAAAGTCTGAAGCTTTCTTT
.	TRBJ2-7	TRBD1	TRBV6-6	CASSYSGQGNYEQYF	TGTGCCAGCAGTTACTCGGGACAGGGGAACTACGAGCAGTACTTC
.	TRBJ2-3	TRBD2	TRBV6-1	CASSEVLAGGTKDTQYF	TGTGCCAGCAGTGAAGTACTAGCGGGGGGGACTAAAGATACGCAGTATTTT
.	TRBJ2-1	.	TRBV7-6	CASSLAGGHIGNEQFF	TGTGCCAGCAGCTTAGCGGGGGGGCACATTGGCAATGAGCAGTTCTTC
once	TRBJ1-2	.	TRBV29-1	CSVGEPRGATGGYTF	TGCAGCGTCGGAGAACCCCGGGGAGCTACGGGGGGCTACACCTTC
.	TRBJ1-4	.	TRBV28	CASSLGAWAGGEKLFF	TGTGCCAGCAGTTTGGGGGCGTGGGCTGGCGGTGAAAAACTGTTTTTT
.	TRBJ2-7	.	TRBV6-1	CASSDGTPPYEQYF	TGTGCCAGCAGTGACGGGACTCCTCCCTACGAGCAGTACTTC
.	TRBJ1-2	.	TRBV6-5	CASSYGRNYGYTF	TGTGCCAGCAGTTACGGCAGGAACTATGGCTACACCTTC
.	TRBJ1-6	TRBD1	TRBV30	CAWSTLTGIDNSPLHF	TGTGCCTGGAGCACCCTGACAGGGATTGATAATTCACCCCTCCACTTT
.	TRBJ2-7	TRBD1	TRBV5-6	CASSATGQGGDEQYF	TGTGCCAGCAGCGCTACTGGACAGGGAGGCGACGAGCAGTACTTC
.	TRBJ1-1	TRBD1	TRBV5-1	CASSLLPGTANTEAFF	TGCGCCAGCAGCTTGCTCCCCGGGACAGCGAACACTGAAGCTTTCTTT
.	TRBJ2-1	TRBD2	TRBV7-3	CASSLLSSGGIRENEQFF	TGTGCCAGCAGCTTATTGAGTAGCGGGGGTATTCGGGAAAATGAGCAGTTCTTC
.	TRBJ2-5	TRBD1	TRBV10-3	CAISPGQEQETQYF	TGTGCCATCAGTCCTGGACAGGAACAAGAGACCCAGTACTTC
.	TRBJ2-7	TRBD2	TRBV6-5	CATAGGGRGYEQYF	TGTGCCACTGCGGGGGGGGGCAGGGGCTACGAGCAGTACTTC
.	TRBJ2-1	.	TRBV10-3	CAISITGNGYNEQFF	TGTGCCATCAGCATAACAGGGAATGGGTACAATGAGCAGTTCTTC
.	TRBJ1-5	TRBD1	TRBV6-1	CASSVGGLDQPQHF	TGTGCCAGCAGTGTAGGGGGCCTCGATCAGCCCCAGCATTTT
.	TRBJ2-2	TRBD1	TRBV5-1	CASSFDRAPPGELFF	TGCGCCAGCAGCTTCGACAGGGCCCCCCCCGGGGAGCTGTTTTTT
once	TRBJ2-7	.	TRBV27	CASSLLRGGTYEQYF	TGTGCCAGCAGTTTACTGAGAGGAGGGACCTACGAGCAGTACTTC
.	TRBJ1-5	.	TRBV5-1	CASSSQDSYNQPQHF	TGCGCCAGCAGCTCCCAGGACAGCTATAATCAGCCCCAGCATTTT
.	TRBJ1-2	TRBD1	TRBV11-2	CASSQGELQQPHYGYTF	TGTGCCAGCAGCCAGGGGGAGTTGCAGCAACCTCACTATGGCTACACCTTC
.	TRBJ1-5	.	TRBV7-2	CASSLSAAYSNQPQHF	TGTGCCAGCAGCTTAAGCGCAGCTTATAGCAATCAGCCCCAGCATTTT
.	TRBJ2-2	TRBD2	TRBV4-1	CASSQSRAGVKTGELFF	TGCGCCAGCAGCCAATCTCGGGCGGGGGTGAAGACCGGGGAGCTGTTTTTT
.	TRBJ1-6	TRBD1	TRBV7-6	CASSPQGNTYNSPLHF	TGTGCCAGCAGCCCACAGGGGAACACCTATAATTCACCCCTCCACTTT
.	TRBJ2-7	.	TRBV12-5	CASGLSGSYEQYF	TGTGCTAGTGGTTTGTCGGGGTCCTACGAGCAGTACTTC
.	TRBJ2-7	.	TRBV5-1	CASSLDSSTYEQYF	TGCGCCAGCAGCTTGGACAGCTCCACCTACGAGCAGTACTTC
.	TRBJ1-2	TRBD1	TRBV7-3	CASSPTQGSYGYTF	TGTGCCAGCAGCCCAACACAGGGGAGCTATGGCTACACCTTC
.	TRBJ1-3	.	TRBV11-2	CASSWSSGNTIYF	TGTGCCAGCAGCTGGAGCTCTGGAAACACCATATATTTT
.	TRBJ2-2	.	TRBV7-9	CASQLTGNTGELFF	TGTGCCAGCCAGCTTACAGGGAACACCGGGGAGCTGTTTTTT
.	TRBJ1-2	.	TRBV7-9	CASSLRGYGYTF	TGTGCCAGCAGCTTACGAGGGTATGGCTACACCTTC
.	TRBJ1-1	.	TRBV10-3	CAISAQANRNTEAFF	TGTGCCATCAGTGCCCAAGCAAATCGAAATACTGAAGCTTTCTTT
.	TRBJ2-5	TRBD2	TRBV12-5	CASGWGGGAQETQYF	TGTGCTAGTGGTTGGGGCGGGGGGGCCCAAGAGACCCAGTACTTC